This entry features one T cell receptor (beta chain) sequence. The antigen remains unidentified. Germline V gene lookup returns CDR1 MNHEY and CDR2 SVGAGI. This CDR3 is built from 13 residues. The germline V and J ends were trimmed by 6 bases and 6 bases, with 15 bases remaining between them. TCRdb independently ran MiXCR on the reads; one entry per CDR3 protein. The sample includes approximately 990,000 distinct CDR3 sequences, around a third of them seen just once. This entry comes from a study of T cell repertoires in cytomegalovirus infection. Across the study: Recently described HLA-C-restricted plus well-studied HLA-B-restricted CMV epitopes were used. CMV infection plus the matching HLA type was flagged by public TCR beta signatures. Overall study results and limits: Carriers of CMV plus the relevant HLA were identified by cumulative public TCR beta family frequency. Clonotypes of TCR beta that were HLA-C-restricted and CMV-specific dominated the ex vivo response.

This receptor was taken from a human donor in good health (CMV status not recorded). Some clones in this sample may be carry-over from other donors' samples. The sample was cultured CD8+ T cells from PBMCs, taken from culture after CMV antigen stimulation. The V call is TRBV6-5, the J call TRBJ2-7; no clear D gene. DNA of the CDR3: TGTGCCAGCAGGCCGAACGAGGCCACCGAGCAGTACTTC. The encoded protein is CASRPNEATEQYF.